This entry is about one T cell receptor (beta chain). Its antigen is not known. Method: immunoSEQ multiplex PCR; TCRdb's copy keeps in-frame clones and lacks some. This sample yields around 71,000 clones, of which roughly 76% are seen a single time; 15% to 20% belongs to the top ten. The germline CDR1 and CDR2 sequences are LNHNV and YYDKDF (reference sequence). CDR3 length: 15 amino acids. V was trimmed by 6 bases and J by 2 bases, leaving 14 bases between them. The entry originates in a study of radiotherapy plus CTLA-4 blockade in lung cancer. People whose metastatic non-small-cell lung cancer was chemo-refractory got focal radiation along with CTLA-4 blockade by ipilimumab. The study, taken as a whole, reports: Early blood T cell clone dynamics, with interferon-beta, were reported to best predict response.

This receptor was obtained from a human donor with non-small cell lung cancer whose response to radiotherapy plus ipilimumab could not be evaluated. Some clones in this sample may be carry-over from other donors' samples. This chain connects TRBV15 to TRBJ1-5; D is possibly TRBD1 (5 bases). The sequences come from peripheral blood, collected from a patient treated with radiotherapy plus ipilimumab. The CDR3 loop is CATSGGEAGNQPQHF. The CDR3 DNA is TGTGCCACCAGTGGGGGGGAGGCCGGCAATCAGCCCCAGCATTTT.